This TCR beta chain was observed in a study of blood T cell repertoires in COVID-19. Study context: Sample material is recorded as cDNA or gDNA derived from T cells, B-cell-depleted T cells, or PBMCs.

V lost 1 base to trimming and J lost 0 bases, with 10 bases between them. Germline CDR1 MGHDK, CDR2 SYGVNS. The CDR3 spans 17 residues. Some clones are missing from TCRdb's copy, which holds only in-frame ones; the method was immunoSEQ multiplex PCR. The sample lists 100,000 to 150,000 clones; around 70% were seen once. Sequenced input: peripheral blood. The chain employs TRBV25-1 and TRBJ2-6; the D is unclear. The clonotype comes from a man at least 80 years old with COVID-19, enrolled during active disease. The CDR3 loop reads CASSEWPSSSGANVLTF. In nucleotides, the CDR3 is TGTGCCAGCAGTGAATGGCCGTCTAGCTCTGGGGCCAACGTCCTGACTTTC.